The clone carrying this T cell receptor (beta chain) was observed a handful of times. Proliferating CFSE-low CD3+CD4+ and CD3+CD8+ responders were sorted after the reaction. This record comes from a study of graft-versus-host responses after intestinal transplantation. The wider study: Among the recipients, all got anti-thymocyte globulin induction and then tacrolimus and steroids for 3 to 4 years.

Overall study findings and caveats: GvH clones surfaced in recipient marrow, some emerging earlier in ileum or blood.

Measured with immunoSEQ multiplex PCR; TCRdb has only the in-frame clones, and not every one. This table holds about 13,000 clones, more than 35% found once. CDR3 length: 14 residues. Germline lookup yields CDR1 KGHSH and CDR2 LQKENI. V dropped 3 bases and J dropped 5; count of bases not matched to a gene: 3. The TCR originated in a human patient who received an intestinal transplant. The starting material was alloreactive CD4+ T cells from a mixed lymphocyte reaction culture, obtained before intestinal transplant. The subset here: CFSE-low proliferating T cells sorted from roughly 6-day pre-transplant mixed lymphocyte reaction (GvH or HvG direction). The gene calls are TRBV18 and TRBJ1-1; 10 nucleotides align to TRBD1. The CDR3, as DNA: TGTGCCAGCTCACCCCAGGGACAGGGGACTGAAGCTTTCTTT. This sequence encodes CASSPQGQGTEAFF.